The TCR beta chain under discussion was sequenced for a study of blood T cell repertoires in COVID-19. Study-level information: Whether acute or convalescent, the COVID-19 samples came from the United States, Italy and Spain. In each case, the material was cDNA or gDNA derived from T cells, B-cell-depleted T cells, or PBMCs.

Enrollees, about 18 to 90 years old, lived in approximately 24 US areas. Two negative PCRs, clearance, or symptom resolution characterized the recovered Cohort 3 donors. This CDR3 contains 16 residues. Trimming took off 0 bases at V and 0 bases at J, with 11 bases between the two ends. Germline CDR1 reads SGDLS; CDR2 reads YYNGEE. Clones were sequenced by immunoSEQ multiplex PCR, and TCRdb holds only the in-frame ones, with some missing. Here the sample spans over 200,000 clones, about four fifths being singletons. The sequence was collected from a man between 60 and 75 years old who had recovered from COVID-19. Sequences were obtained from PBMCs or T cells enriched from blood (not recorded which). The chain is built from TRBV9 and TRBJ2-3; D gene uncertain. The CDR3: CASSVGSGGSTDTQYF. Written as DNA, the CDR3 is TGTGCCAGCAGCGTAGGATCTGGCGGCAGCACAGATACGCAGTATTTT.